A selection of T cell receptor beta chains follows, all from one sample in a study of blood T cell repertoires in COVID-19. Repertoires were generated with immunoSEQ multiplex PCR, while TCRdb's copy carries only in-frame clones and drops some. Altogether under 55,000 clones are present, around 87% being singletons, with the ten largest covering more than 5%. What was sequenced was peripheral blood. The receptors originated from a man aged 35 to 55 with active COVID-19. Each CDR3 is given with its conserved first and last residue. A D gene is named only where the DNA matches it firmly. For some rows the clone size is stated as once, few or many, or as a class when expanded; others skip it.

v_gene,d_gene,j_gene,abundance,CDR3nt,CDR3aa
TRBV6-2/TRBV6-3,.,TRBJ2-7,.,TGTGCCAGCAGCCTCGAGGCTAGCGCACCCGAGCAGTACTTC,CASSLEASAPEQYF
TRBV7-2,.,TRBJ2-7,.,TGTGCCAGCAGCTTAGGATATGGTCGACAGGCAACCTACGAGCAGTACTTC,CASSLGYGRQATYEQYF
TRBV3-1/TRBV3-2,.,TRBJ1-3,.,TGTGCCAGCAGCCAAGATAAGTGGGGGGGCAGAAACACCATATATTTT,CASSQDKWGGRNTIYF
TRBV3-1/TRBV3-2,.,TRBJ1-1,.,TGTGCCAGCAGCCAAGAGTTCGCAGGGCTGGCCACTGAAGCTTTCTTT,CASSQEFAGLATEAFF
TRBV28,TRBD1,TRBJ1-5,.,TGTGCCAGCAGGTGGACAGGGACAGGCAATCAGCCCCAGCATTTT,CASRWTGTGNQPQHF
TRBV4-1,TRBD1,TRBJ2-1,.,TGCGCCAGCAGCCGACCGGGACAGGGGCGGCATGAGCAGTTCTTC,CASSRPGQGRHEQFF
TRBV7-3,.,TRBJ1-2,.,TGTGCCAGCAGCTTCGGGGGGCCCTCACCTAACTATGGCTACACCTTC,CASSFGGPSPNYGYTF
TRBV7-3,.,TRBJ2-3,.,TGTGCCAGCAGCTCACAATACACAGATACGCAGTATTTT,CASSSQYTDTQYF
TRBV3-1/TRBV3-2,TRBD1,TRBJ2-7,.,TGTGCCAGCAGCCGGGGACAGTCAAGAAGGGAGCAGTACTTC,CASSRGQSRREQYF
TRBV6-6,.,TRBJ1-1,.,TGTGCCAGCACAGGGCTTGGCACTGAAGCTTTCTTT,CASTGLGTEAFF
TRBV5-1,TRBD2,TRBJ2-3,.,TGCGCCAGCAGCTTTGGGAGAGCGGGAGGAATCACAGATACGCAGTATTTT,CASSFGRAGGITDTQYF
TRBV7-3,.,TRBJ2-2,.,TGTGCCAGCAGCGGACCGGGACAGAACACCGGGGAGCTGTTTTTT,CASSGPGQNTGELFF
TRBV27,.,TRBJ2-7,.,TGTGCCAGCAGTATGAGGCCAGGGTTTGGTGTGTCCTACGAGCAGTACTTC,CASSMRPGFGVSYEQYF
TRBV28,.,TRBJ2-1,once,TGTGCCAGCAGTGTTCCGGGAGCCCTTTCACATGAGCAGTTCTTC,CASSVPGALSHEQFF
TRBV9,TRBD1,TRBJ2-1,once,TGTGCCAGCAGCGCGGGACAGGGTTCCTACAATGAGCAGTTCTTC,CASSAGQGSYNEQFF
TRBV24-1,.,TRBJ1-1,.,TGTGCCACTCGCGGGGGGAACACTGAAGCTTTCTTT,CATRGGNTEAFF
TRBV6-5,.,TRBJ1-2,.,TGTGCCAGCAGGGCCGGTAATCTACTAGAAGGCTACACCTTC,CASRAGNLLEGYTF
TRBV5-4,.,TRBJ1-3,.,TGTGCCAGCAGCTTGGCGGGGATCTCTGGAAACACCATATATTTT,CASSLAGISGNTIYF
TRBV10-3,TRBD2,TRBJ2-1,.,TGTGCCATCACCCCTTCAGGACTAGCGGGATACAATGAGCAGTTCTTC,CAITPSGLAGYNEQFF
TRBV7-9,.,TRBJ1-2,few,TGTGCCAGCAGCTTCCCCGGGGAGGGGAACTATGGCTACACCTTC,CASSFPGEGNYGYTF
TRBV9,TRBD2,TRBJ2-5,once,TGTGCCAGCAGCGTAGCAGGTACTAGCGGGGAGACCCAGTACTTC,CASSVAGTSGETQYF
TRBV30,TRBD1,TRBJ1-1,once,TGTGCCTTAATGGGACAGGGGCCCACTGAAGCTTTCTTT,CALMGQGPTEAFF
TRBV9,TRBD1,TRBJ2-3,.,TGTGCCAGCAGCGCAGTGGACAGGGGTGTTGTCACAGATACGCAGTATTTT,CASSAVDRGVVTDTQYF
TRBV6-5,.,TRBJ2-5,.,TGTGCCAGCGGGAGACTGGGGGGGGGCGAGGAGACCCAGTACTTC,CASGRLGGGEETQYF